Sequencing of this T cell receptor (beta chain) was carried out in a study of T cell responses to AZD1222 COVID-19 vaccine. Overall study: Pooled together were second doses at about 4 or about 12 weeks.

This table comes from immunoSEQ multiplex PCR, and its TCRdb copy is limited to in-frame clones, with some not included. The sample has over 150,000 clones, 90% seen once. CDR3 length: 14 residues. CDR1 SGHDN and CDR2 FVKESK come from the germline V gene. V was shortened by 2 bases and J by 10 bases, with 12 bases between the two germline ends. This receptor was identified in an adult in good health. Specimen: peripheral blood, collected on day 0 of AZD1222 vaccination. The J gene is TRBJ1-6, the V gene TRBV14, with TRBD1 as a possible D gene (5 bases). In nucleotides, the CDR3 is TGTGCCAGCAGCCAACGGGGCTTGGGGTCACCCCTCCACTTT. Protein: CASSQRGLGSPLHF.